This TCR beta chain originates from a study of T cells in Graves' hyperthyroidism and ophthalmopathy. Disease duration was under 3 months in the ophthalmopathy patients, who also had a Clinical Activity Score of at least 3 and a NOSPECS grade of at least 4. There were TCR beta CDR3 regions amplified from RNA transcripts. In the first-round RT-PCR of the TCR CDR3, the HTBI primer set was used. TCRdb recomputed calls from the multiplex PCR reads with MiXCR, one row per CDR3 protein. The sample consists of some 500,000 distinct CDR3 sequences, about 15% of them appearing once. Study-wide results and caveats: Most thyroid clonotypes expanded above 0.001 were also detected in blood.

This clonotype appeared many times. Its antigen remains unknown. What was sequenced was blood. This TCR came from a woman between 25 and 40 years old with Graves' ophthalmopathy.

In nucleotides, the CDR3 is TGTGCCAGCAGCTTACAAGGACAGGGGGGCTACAATGAGCAGTTCTTC. Residues: CASSLQGQGGYNEQFF. V is TRBV7-2 and J is TRBJ2-1, with 10 nucleotides matching TRBD1. CDR1 SGHTA and CDR2 FQGNSA come from the germline V gene. J lost 3 bases, V lost 2 bases, and 4 bases had no gene match. This CDR3 spans 16 amino acids. Full variable domain (rest looked up from reference TRBV7-2 and TRBJ2-1): GAGVSQSPSNKVTEKGKDVELRCDPISGHTALYWYRQSLGQGLEFLIYFQGNSAPDKSGLPSDRFSAERTGGSVSTLTIQRTQQEDSAVYLCASSLQGQGGYNEQFFGPGTRLTVL.